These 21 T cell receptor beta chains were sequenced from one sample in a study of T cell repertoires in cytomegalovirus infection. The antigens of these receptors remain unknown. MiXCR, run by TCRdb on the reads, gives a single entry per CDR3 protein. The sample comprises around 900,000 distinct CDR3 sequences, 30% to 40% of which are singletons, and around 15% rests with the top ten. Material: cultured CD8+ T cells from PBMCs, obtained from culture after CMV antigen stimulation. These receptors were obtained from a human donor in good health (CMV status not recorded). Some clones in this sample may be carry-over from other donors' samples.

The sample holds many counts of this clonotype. CDR3 nucleotides: TGTGCCAGCAGCAGTAGCGCCGGGGAGCTGTTTTTT. Amino acid sequence: CASSSSAGELFF. The V and J genes are TRBV7-6 and TRBJ2-2; TRBD2 is a possible D gene (5 bases). Germline V CDR1 and CDR2: SGHVS, FNYEAQ. Trimming left V 5 bases short and J 6 bases short, with 7 bases between. There are 12 residues in the CDR3. Full variable domain (rest looked up from reference TRBV7-6 and TRBJ2-2): GAGVSQSPRYKVTKRGQDVALRCDPISGHVSLYWYRQALGQGPEFLTYFNYEAQQDKSGLPNDRFSAERPEGSISTLTIQRTEQRDSAMYRCASSSSAGELFFGEGSRLTVL.

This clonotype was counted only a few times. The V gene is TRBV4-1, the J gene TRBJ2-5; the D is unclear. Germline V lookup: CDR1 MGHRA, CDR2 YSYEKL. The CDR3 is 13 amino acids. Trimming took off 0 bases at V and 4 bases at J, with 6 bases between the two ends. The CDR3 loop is CASSQDRPETQYF. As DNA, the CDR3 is TGCGCCAGCAGCCAAGATAGGCCAGAGACCCAGTACTTC.

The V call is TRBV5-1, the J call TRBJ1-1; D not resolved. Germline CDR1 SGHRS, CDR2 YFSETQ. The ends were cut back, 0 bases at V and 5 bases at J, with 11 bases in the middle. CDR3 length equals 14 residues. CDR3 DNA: TGCGCCAGCAGCTTGGATGGGGAGTGGACTGAAGCTTTCTTT. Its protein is CASSLDGEWTEAFF. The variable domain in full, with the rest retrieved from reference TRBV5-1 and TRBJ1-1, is KAGVTQTPRYLIKTRGQQVTLSCSPISGHRSVSWYQQTPGQGLQFLFEYFSETQRNKGNFPGRFSGRQFSNSRSEMNVSTLELGDSALYLCASSLDGEWTEAFFGQGTRLTVV.

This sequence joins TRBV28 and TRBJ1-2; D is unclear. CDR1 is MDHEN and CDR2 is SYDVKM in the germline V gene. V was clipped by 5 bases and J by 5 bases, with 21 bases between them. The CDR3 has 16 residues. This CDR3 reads CASSRRATLFWYGYTF. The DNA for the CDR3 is TGTGCCAGCAGTCGCCGGGCCACCCTGTTTTGGTATGGCTACACCTTC.

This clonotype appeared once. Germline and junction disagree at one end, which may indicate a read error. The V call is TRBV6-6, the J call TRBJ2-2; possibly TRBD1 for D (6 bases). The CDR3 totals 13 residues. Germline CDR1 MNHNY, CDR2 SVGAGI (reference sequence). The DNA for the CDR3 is TGTGTCAGCCCGGGACAACGAGCCGGGGAGCTGTTTTTT. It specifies CVSPGQRAGELFF.

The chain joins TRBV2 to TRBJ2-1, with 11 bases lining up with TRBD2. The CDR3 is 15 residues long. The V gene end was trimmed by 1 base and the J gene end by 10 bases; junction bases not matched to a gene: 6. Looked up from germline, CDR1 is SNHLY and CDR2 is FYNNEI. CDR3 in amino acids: CASSEELAGDLEQFF. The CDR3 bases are TGTGCCAGCAGTGAAGAACTAGCGGGGGACCTGGAGCAGTTCTTC.

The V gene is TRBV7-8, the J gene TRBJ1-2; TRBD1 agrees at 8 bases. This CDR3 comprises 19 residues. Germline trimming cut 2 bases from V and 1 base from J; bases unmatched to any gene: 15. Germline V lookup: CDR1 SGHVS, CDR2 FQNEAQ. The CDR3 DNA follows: TGTGCCAGCAGCTTATACACAGGGGGAGGACTCGGAAATAACTATGGCTACACCTTC. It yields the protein CASSLYTGGGLGNNYGYTF.

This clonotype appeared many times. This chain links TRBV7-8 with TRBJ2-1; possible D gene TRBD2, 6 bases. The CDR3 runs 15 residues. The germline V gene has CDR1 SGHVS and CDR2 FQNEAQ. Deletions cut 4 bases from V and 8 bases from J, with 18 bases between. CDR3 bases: TGTGCCAGCAGCTCTTCGGCGGGGCGGTCAGATGAGCAGTTCTTC. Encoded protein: CASSSSAGRSDEQFF.

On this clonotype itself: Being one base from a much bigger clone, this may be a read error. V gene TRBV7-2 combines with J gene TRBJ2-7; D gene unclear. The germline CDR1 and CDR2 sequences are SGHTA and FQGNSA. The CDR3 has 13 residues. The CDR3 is CVSSFYMGHEQYF. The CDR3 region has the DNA TGTGTCAGCAGTTTTTATATGGGCCACGAGCAGTACTTC.

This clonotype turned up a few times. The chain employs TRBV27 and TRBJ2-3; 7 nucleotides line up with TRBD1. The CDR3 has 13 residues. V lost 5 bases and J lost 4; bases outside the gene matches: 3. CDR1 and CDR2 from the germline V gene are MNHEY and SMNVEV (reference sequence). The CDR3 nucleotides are TGTGCCAGCAGTCCTACAGGGGCAGATACGCAGTATTTT. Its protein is CASSPTGADTQYF.

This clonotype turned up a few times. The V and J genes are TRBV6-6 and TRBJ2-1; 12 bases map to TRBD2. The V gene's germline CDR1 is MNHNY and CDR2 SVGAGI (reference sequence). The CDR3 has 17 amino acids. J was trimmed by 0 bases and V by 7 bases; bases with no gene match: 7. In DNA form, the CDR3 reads TGTGCCAGCACTCGGACTAGCGGGGCCTCCTCCTACAATGAGCAGTTCTTC. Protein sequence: CASTRTSGASSYNEQFF.

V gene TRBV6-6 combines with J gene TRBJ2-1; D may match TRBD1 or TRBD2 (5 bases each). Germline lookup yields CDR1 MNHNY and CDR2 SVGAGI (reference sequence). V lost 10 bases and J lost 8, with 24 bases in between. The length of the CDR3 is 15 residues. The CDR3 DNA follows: TGTGCCAACAGGTTGGGGACCACCGAGAGGGATGAGCAGTTCTTC. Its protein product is CANRLGTTERDEQFF.

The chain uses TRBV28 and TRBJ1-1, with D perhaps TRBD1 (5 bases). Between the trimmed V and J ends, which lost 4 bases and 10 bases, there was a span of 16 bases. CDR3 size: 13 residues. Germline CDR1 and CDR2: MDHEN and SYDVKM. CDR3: CASSYGTAQAAFF. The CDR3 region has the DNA TGTGCCAGCAGTTATGGGACGGCTCAGGCAGCTTTCTTT.

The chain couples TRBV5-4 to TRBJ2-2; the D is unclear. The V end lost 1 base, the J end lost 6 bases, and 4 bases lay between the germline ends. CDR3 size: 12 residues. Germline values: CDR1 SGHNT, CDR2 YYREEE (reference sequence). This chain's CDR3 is CASSLYSGELFF. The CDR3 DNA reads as TGTGCCAGCAGCTTGTACTCCGGGGAGCTGTTTTTT.

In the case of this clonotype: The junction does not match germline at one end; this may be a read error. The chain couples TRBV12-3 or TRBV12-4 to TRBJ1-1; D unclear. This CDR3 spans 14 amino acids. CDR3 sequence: CTSSLGRRPTEAFF. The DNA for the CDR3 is TGTACCAGCAGTTTAGGTAGGCGTCCGACTGAAGCTTTCTTT.

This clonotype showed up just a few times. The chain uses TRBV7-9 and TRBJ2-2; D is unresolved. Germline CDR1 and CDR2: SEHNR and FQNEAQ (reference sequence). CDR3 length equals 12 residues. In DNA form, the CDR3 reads TGTACCATCCCTTGGTCAACCGGGGAGCTGTTTTTT. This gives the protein CTIPWSTGELFF.

The CDR3 is CASSFGTGVANEKLFF. The CDR3 DNA is TGTGCCAGCAGCTTCGGGACAGGGGTGGCTAATGAAAAACTGTTTTTT. This chain links TRBV5-6 with TRBJ1-4, with 10 bases that match TRBD1. This CDR3 comprises 16 residues. CDR1 is SGHDT, CDR2 YYEEEE, per germline. After removal of 2 bases from V and 3 bases from J, the junction contained 4 bases not matched to a gene.

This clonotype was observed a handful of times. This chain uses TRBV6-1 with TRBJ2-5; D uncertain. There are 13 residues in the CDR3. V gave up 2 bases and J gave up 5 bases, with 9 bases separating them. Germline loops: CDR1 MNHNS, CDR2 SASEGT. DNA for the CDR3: TGTGCCAGCAGTGAATGGGTTGGGGAGACCCAGTACTTC. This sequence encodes CASSEWVGETQYF.

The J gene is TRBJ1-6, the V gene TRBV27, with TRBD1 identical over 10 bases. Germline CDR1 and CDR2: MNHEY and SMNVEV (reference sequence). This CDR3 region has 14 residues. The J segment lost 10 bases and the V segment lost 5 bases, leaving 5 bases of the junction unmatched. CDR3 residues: CASSLDRGRSPLHF. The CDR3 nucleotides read TGTGCCAGCAGTCTCGACAGGGGGCGATCACCCCTCCACTTT.

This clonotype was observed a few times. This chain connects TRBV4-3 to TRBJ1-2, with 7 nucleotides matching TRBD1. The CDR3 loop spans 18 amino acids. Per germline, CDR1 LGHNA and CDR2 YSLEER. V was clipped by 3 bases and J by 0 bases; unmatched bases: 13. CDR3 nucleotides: TGCGCCAGCAGCCATTTCACCACAGGGGCGAAAGCTAACTATGGCTACACCTTC. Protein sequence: CASSHFTTGAKANYGYTF.

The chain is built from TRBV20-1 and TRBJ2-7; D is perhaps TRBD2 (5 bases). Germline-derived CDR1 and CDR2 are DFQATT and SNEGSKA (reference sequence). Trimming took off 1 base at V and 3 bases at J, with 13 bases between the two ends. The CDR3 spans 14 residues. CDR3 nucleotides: TGCAGTGCTAGAGGGCCTAGCTGGGGCTACGAGCAGTACTTC. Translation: CSARGPSWGYEQYF.